Each of the 2 T cell receptor beta chains below was sequenced from the same sample in a study of PD-L1 blockade in urothelial cancer. Using immunoSEQ multiplex PCR, the repertoire was profiled, and TCRdb retains in-frame clones only, with some absent. The sample gives about 45,000 clones, around 88% of which show up once; about 4% is in the top ten. The sequencing used PBMCs, collected around atezolizumab (anti-PD-L1) treatment. These receptors came from a man aged 80 or over with urothelial cancer.

This chain links TRBV7-9 with TRBJ2-5; 9 nucleotides align to TRBD2. From germline, CDR1 is SEHNR and CDR2 FQNEAQ (reference sequence). V shed 1 base, J shed 5 bases, and the junction held 8 bases outside the gene matches. This CDR3 is built from 16 residues. Here the CDR3 DNA reads TGTGCCAGCAGCTTAGGGACTAGCGCCATGTCGGAGACCCAGTACTTC. Amino acid sequence: CASSLGTSAMSETQYF.

V usage is TRBV2 and J usage is TRBJ2-3; a possible D gene is TRBD1 (5 bases). V gave up 8 bases and J gave up 5 bases, with 8 bases separating them. The CDR3 runs to 11 residues. Looked up from germline, CDR1 is SNHLY and CDR2 is FYNNEI. This chain's CDR3 is CASSQGDTQYF. CDR3 coding DNA: TGTGCCAGCTCCCAGGGAGATACGCAGTATTTT.